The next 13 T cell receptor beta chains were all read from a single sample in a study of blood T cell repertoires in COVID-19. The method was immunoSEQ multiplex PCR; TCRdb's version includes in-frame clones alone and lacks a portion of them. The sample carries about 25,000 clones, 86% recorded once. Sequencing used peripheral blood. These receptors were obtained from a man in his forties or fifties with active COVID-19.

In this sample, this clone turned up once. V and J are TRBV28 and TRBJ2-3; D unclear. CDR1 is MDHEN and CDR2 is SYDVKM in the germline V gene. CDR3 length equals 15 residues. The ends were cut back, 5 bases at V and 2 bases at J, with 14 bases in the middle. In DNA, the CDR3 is TGTGCCAGCAGTCCGACCGGGTCCCACACAGATACGCAGTATTTT. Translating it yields CASSPTGSHTDTQYF. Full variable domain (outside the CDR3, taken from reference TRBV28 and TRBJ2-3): DVKVTQSSRYLVKRTGEKVFLECVQDMDHENMFWYRQDPGLGLRLIYFSYDVKMKEKGDIPEGYSVSREKKERFSLILESASTNQTSMYLCASSPTGSHTDTQYFGPGTRLTVL.

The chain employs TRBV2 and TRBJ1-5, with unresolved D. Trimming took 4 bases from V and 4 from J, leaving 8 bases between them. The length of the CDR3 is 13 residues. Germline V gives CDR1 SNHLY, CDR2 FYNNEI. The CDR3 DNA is TGTGCCAGCAGTGCGGGTCGAAATCAGCCCCAGCATTTT. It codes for CASSAGRNQPQHF.

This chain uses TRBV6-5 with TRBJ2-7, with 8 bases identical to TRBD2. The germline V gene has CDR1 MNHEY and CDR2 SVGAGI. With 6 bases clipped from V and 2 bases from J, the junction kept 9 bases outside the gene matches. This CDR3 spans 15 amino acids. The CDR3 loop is CASSSKREPTYEQYF. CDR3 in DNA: TGTGCCAGCAGCTCCAAGCGGGAGCCGACCTACGAGCAGTACTTC.

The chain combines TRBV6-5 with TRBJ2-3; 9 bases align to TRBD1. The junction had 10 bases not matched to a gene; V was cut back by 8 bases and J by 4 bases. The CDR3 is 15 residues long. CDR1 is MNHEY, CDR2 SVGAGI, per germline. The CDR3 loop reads CASGRGQGWPDTQYF. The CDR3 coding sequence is TGTGCCAGCGGACGGGGACAGGGCTGGCCAGATACGCAGTATTTT.

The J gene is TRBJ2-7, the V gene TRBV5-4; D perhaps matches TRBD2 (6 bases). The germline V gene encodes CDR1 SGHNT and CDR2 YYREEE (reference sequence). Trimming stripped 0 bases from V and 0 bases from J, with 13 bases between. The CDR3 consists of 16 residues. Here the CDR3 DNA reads TGTGCCAGCAGCTTGGGGCGGGACCGATCCTCCTACGAGCAGTACTTC. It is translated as CASSLGRDRSSYEQYF.

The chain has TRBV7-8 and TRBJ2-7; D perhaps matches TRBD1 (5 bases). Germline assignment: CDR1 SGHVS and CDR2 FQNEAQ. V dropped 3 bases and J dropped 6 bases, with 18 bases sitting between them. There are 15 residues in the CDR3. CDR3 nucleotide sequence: TGTGCCAGCAGCTTCAAGCTTCCAGGGTATGGCGAGCAGTACTTC. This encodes CASSFKLPGYGEQYF.

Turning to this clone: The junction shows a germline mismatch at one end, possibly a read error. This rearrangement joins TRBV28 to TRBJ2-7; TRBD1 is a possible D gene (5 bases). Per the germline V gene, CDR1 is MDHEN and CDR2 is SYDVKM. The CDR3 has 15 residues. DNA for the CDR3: TGTGCCAGCAGCCCTACAGGCTCTCTCTCCCACGAGCAGTACTTC. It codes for CASSPTGSLSHEQYF.

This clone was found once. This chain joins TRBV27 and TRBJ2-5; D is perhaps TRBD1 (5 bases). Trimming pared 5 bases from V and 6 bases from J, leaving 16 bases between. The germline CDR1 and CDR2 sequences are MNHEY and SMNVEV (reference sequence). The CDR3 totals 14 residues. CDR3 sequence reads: CASSPRRGGQTQYF. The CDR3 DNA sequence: TGTGCCAGCAGTCCCCGTAGGGGCGGACAGACCCAGTACTTC.

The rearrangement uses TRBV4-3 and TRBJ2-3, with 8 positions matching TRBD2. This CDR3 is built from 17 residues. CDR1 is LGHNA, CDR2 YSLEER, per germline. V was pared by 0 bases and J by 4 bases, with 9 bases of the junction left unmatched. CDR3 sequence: CASSQDTSGSWADTQYF. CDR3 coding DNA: TGCGCCAGCAGCCAAGATACGAGCGGGAGTTGGGCAGATACGCAGTATTTT.

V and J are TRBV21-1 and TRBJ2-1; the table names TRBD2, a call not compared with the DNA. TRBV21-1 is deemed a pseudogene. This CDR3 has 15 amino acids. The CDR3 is CASSIWDLVGDEQFF. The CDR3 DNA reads TGTGCCAGCAGCATTTGGGACTTAGTGGGCGATGAGCAGTTCTTC.

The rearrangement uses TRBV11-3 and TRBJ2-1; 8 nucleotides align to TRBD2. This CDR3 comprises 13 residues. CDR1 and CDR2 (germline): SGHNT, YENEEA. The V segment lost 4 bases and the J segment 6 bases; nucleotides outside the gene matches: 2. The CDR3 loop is CASSYGTSNEQFF. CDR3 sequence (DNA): TGTGCCAGCAGCTACGGGACTAGCAATGAGCAGTTCTTC.

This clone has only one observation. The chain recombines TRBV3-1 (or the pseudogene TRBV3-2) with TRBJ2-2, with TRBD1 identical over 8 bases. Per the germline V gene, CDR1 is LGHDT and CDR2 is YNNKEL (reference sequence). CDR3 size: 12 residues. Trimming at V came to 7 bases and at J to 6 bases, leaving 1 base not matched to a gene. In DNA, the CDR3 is TGTGCCAGCACACAGGGGGCCGGGGAGCTGTTTTTT. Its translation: CASTQGAGELFF.

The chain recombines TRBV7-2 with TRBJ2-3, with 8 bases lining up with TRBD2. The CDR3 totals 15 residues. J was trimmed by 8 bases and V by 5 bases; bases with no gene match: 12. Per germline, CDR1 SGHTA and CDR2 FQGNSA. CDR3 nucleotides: TGTGCCAGCAGCCCCGGGACTAGGGCAGGGTTTACGCAGTATTTT. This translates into CASSPGTRAGFTQYF.